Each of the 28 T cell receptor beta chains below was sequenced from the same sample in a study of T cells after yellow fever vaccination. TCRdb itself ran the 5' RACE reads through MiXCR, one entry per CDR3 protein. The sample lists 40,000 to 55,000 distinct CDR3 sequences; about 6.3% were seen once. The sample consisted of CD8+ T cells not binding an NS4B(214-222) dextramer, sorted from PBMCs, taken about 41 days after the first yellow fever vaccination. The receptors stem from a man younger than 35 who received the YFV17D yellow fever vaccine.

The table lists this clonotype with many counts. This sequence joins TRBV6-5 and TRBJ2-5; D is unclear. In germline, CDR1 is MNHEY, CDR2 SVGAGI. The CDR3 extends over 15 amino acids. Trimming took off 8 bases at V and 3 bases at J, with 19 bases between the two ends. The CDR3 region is CASLYRIRVEETQYF. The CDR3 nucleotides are TGTGCCAGCCTTTATCGTATTAGGGTTGAAGAGACCCAGTACTTC.

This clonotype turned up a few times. The CDR3 loop is CASSLTGPYEQYV. CDR3 bases: TGTGCCAGCAGCCTGACAGGGCCCTACGAGCAGTACGTC. V is TRBV7-2 and J is TRBJ2-7; the match to TRBD1 covers 7 bases. With 5 bases clipped from V and 2 bases from J, the junction kept 3 bases outside the gene matches. The CDR3 contains 13 residues. The germline CDR1 and CDR2 sequences are SGHTA and FQGNSA.

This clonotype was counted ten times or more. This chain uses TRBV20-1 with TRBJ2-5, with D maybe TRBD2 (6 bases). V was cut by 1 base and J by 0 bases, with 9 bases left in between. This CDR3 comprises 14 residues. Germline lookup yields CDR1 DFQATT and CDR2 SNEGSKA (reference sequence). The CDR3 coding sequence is TGCAGTGCTAGAGGGGGACTCGACCAAGAGACCCAGTACTTC. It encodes CSARGGLDQETQYF.

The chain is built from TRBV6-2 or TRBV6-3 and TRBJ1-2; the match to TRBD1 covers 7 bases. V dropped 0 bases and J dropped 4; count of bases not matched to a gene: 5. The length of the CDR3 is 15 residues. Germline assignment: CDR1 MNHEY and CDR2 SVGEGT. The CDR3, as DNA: TGTGCCAGCAGTTACTCGAGGGGGCAAGGCTATGGCTACACCTTC. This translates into CASSYSRGQGYGYTF.

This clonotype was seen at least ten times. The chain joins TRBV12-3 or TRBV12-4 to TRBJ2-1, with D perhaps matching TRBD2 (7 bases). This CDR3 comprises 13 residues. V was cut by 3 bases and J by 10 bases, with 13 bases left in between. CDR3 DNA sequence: TGTGCCAGCAGTTTTGGGGGGGCCCGGGAGCAGTTCTTC. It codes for CASSFGGAREQFF.

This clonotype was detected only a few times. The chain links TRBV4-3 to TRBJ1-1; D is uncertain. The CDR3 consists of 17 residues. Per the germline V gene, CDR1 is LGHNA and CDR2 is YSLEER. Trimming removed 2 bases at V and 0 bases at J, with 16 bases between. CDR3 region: CASSQSPLAEMNTEAFF. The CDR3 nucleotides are TGCGCCAGCAGCCAAAGCCCCTTAGCAGAAATGAACACTGAAGCTTTCTTT.

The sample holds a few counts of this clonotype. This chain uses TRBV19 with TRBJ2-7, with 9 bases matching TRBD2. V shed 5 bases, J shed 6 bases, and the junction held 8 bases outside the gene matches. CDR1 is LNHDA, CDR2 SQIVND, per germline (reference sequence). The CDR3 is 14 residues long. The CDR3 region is CASSVTSGTIEQYF. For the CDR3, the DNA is TGTGCCAGTAGTGTGACTAGCGGTACGATCGAGCAGTACTTC. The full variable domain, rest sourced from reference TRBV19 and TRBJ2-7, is DGGITQSPKYLFRKEGQNVTLSCEQNLNHDAMYWYRQDPGQGLRLIYYSQIVNDFQKGDIAEGYSVSREKKESFPLTVTSAQKNPTAFYLCASSVTSGTIEQYFGPGTRLTVT.

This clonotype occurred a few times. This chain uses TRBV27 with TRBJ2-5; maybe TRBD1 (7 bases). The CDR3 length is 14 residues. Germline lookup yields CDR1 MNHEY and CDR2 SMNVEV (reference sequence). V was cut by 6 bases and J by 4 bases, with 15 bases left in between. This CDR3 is CASRDAGGTETQYF. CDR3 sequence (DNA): TGTGCCAGCAGGGATGCAGGGGGGACAGAGACCCAGTACTTC.

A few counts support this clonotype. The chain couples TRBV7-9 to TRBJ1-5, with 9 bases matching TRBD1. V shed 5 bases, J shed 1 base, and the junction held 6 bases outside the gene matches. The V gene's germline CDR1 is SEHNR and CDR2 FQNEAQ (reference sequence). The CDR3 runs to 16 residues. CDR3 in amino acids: CASSRRDRASNQPQHF. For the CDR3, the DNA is TGTGCCAGCAGCCGCCGGGACAGGGCCAGCAATCAGCCCCAGCATTTT.

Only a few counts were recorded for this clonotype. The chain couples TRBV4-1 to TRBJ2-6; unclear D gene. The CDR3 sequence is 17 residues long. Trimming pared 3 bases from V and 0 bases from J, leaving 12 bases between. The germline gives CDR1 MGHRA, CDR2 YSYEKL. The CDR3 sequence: CASSQESVHSGANVLTF. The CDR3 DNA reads TGCGCCAGCAGCCAGGAGTCAGTTCACTCTGGGGCCAACGTCCTGACTTTC.

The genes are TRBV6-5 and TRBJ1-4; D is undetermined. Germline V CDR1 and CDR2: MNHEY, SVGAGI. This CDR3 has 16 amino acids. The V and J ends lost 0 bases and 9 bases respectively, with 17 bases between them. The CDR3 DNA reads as TGTGCCAGCAGTTACTCGGTCAAGCAACCAGACAAAAAACTGTTTTTT. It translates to CASSYSVKQPDKKLFF.

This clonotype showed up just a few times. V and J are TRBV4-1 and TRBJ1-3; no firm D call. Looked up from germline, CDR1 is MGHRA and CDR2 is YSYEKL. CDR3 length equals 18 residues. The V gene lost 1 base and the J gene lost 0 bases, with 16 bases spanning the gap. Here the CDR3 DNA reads TGCGCCAGCAGCCAAGGGACCCCCTTTACGGCCTCTGGAAACACCATATATTTT. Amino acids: CASSQGTPFTASGNTIYF.

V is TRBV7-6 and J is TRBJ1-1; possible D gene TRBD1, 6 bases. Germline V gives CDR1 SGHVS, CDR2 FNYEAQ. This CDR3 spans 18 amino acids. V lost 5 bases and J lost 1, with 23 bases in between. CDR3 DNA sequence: TGTGCCAGCAGCGGGGGCCCAAGATCACAGGGCTCGAACACTGAAGCTTTCTTT. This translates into CASSGGPRSQGSNTEAFF.

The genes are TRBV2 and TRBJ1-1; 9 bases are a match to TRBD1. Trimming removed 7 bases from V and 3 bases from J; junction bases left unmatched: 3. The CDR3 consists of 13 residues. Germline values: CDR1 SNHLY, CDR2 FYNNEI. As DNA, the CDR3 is TGTGCCAGCAACGACAGGGGGGACACTGAAGCTTTCTTT. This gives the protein CASNDRGDTEAFF.

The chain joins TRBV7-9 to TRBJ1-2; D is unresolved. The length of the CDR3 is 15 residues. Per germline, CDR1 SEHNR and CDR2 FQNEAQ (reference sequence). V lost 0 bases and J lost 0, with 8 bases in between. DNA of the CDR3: TGTGCCAGCAGCTTAGCGAGGGTAACTAACTATGGCTACACCTTC. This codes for CASSLARVTNYGYTF.

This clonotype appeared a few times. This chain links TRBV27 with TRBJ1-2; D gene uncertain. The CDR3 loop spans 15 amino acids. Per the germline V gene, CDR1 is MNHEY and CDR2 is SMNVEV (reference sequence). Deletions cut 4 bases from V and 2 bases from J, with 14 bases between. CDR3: CASSSTSEANYGYTF. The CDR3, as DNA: TGTGCCAGCAGTTCCACGAGCGAGGCCAACTATGGCTACACCTTC.

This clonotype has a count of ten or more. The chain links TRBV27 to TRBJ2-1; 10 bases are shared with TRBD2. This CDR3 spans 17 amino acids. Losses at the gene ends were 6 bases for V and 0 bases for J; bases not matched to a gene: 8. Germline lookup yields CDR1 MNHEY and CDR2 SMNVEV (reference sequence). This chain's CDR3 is CASRGITSGVSYNEQFF. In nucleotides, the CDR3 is TGTGCCAGCAGGGGCATCACTAGCGGGGTCTCCTACAATGAGCAGTTCTTC.

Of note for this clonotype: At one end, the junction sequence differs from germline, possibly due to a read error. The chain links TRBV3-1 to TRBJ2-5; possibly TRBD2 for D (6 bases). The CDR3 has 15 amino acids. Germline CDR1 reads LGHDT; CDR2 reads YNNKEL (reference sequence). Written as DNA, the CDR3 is TGTGCCACCAGCCCGAGGCTAGCGAACCAAGAGACCCAGTACTTC. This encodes CATSPRLANQETQYF.

As DNA, the CDR3 is TGTGCCACCAGACAGGGGATCGATCAGCCCCAGCATTTT. It translates to CATRQGIDQPQHF. The genes are TRBV27 and TRBJ1-5, with 8 bases fitting TRBD1. The CDR3 is made up of 13 amino acids. V lost 10 bases to trimming and J lost 5 bases; unmatched junction nucleotides: 7. The germline gives CDR1 MNHEY, CDR2 SMNVEV (reference sequence).

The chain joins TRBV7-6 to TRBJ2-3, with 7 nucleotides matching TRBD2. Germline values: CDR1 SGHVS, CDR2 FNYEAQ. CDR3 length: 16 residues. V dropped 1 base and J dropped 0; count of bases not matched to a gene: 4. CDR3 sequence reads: CASSLGGGSSTDTQYF. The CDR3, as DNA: TGTGCCAGCAGCTTAGGCGGCGGGAGTAGCACAGATACGCAGTATTTT. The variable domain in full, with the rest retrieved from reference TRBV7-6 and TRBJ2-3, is GAGVSQSPRYKVTKRGQDVALRCDPISGHVSLYWYRQALGQGPEFLTYFNYEAQQDKSGLPNDRFSAERPEGSISTLTIQRTEQRDSAMYRCASSLGGGSSTDTQYFGPGTRLTVL.

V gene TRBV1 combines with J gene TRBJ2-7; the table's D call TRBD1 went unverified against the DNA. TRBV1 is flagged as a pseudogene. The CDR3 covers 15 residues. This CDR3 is CTSSQTGGETYEQYF. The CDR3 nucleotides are TGCACCAGCAGCCAGACAGGGGGTGAAACCTACGAGCAGTACTTC.

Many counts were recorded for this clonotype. CDR3 sequence: CAISESSGDNEQFF. CDR3 bases: TGTGCCATCAGTGAGTCTAGCGGGGACAATGAGCAGTTCTTC. This chain uses TRBV10-3 with TRBJ2-1; 8 positions match TRBD2. The CDR3 contains 14 residues. With 0 bases clipped from V and 5 bases from J, the junction kept 0 bases outside the gene matches. CDR1 ENHRY and CDR2 SYGVKD come from the germline V gene.

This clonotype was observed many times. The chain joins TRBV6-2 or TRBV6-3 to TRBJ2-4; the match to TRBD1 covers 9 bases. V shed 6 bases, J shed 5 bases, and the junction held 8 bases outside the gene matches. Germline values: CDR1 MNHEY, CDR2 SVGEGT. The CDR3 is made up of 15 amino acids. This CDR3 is CASSPAGTGQNIQYF. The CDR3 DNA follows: TGTGCCAGCAGCCCCGCCGGGACAGGGCAAAACATTCAGTACTTC.

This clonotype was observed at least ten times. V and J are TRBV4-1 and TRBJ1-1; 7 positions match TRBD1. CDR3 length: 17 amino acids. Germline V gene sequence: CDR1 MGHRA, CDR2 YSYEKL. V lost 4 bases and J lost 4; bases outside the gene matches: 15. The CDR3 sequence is CASSLRTGGSDGTEAFF. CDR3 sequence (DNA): TGCGCCAGCAGCCTACGGACAGGTGGATCGGACGGCACTGAAGCTTTCTTT.

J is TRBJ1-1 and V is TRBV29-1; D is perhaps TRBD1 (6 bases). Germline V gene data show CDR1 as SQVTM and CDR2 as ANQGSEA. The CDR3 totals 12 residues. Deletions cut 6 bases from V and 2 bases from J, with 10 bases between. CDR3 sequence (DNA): TGCAGCGTCCCGGACAGCAACACTGAAGCTTTCTTT. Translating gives CSVPDSNTEAFF. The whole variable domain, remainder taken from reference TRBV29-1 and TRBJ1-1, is SAVISQKPSRDICQRGTSLTIQCQVDSQVTMMFWYRQQPGQSLTLIATANQGSEATYESGFVIDKFPISRPNLTFSTLTVSNMSPEDSSIYLCSVPDSNTEAFFGQGTRLTVV.

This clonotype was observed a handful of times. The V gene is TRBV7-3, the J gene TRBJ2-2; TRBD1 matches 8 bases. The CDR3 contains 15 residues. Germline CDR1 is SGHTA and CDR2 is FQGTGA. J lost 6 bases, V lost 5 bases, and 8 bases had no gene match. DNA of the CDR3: TGTGCCAGCAGCGAGGGGACGGACAGGGCCGGGGAGCTGTTTTTT. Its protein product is CASSEGTDRAGELFF.

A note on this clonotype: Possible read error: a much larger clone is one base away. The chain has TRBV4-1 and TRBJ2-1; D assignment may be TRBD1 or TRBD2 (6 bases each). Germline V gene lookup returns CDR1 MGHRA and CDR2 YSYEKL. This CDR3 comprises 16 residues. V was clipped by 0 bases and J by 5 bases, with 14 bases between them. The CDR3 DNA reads TGCGCCAGCAGCCAAGATTCCTGGGGGGCCAACAATGAGCAGTTCTTC. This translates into CASSQDSWGANNEQFF.

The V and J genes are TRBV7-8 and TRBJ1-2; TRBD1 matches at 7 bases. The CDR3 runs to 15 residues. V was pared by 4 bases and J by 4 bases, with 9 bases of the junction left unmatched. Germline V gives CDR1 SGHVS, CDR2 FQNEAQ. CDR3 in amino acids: CASSSGQATGYGYTF. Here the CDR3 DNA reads TGTGCCAGCAGCTCCGGACAGGCGACGGGCTATGGCTACACCTTC.